These T cell receptor beta chains were read from a single sample in a study of regulatory T cells in long-lasting Graves disease. TCRdb reprocessed the multiplex PCR reads via MiXCR and lists one record per CDR3 protein. The table shows some 450,000 distinct CDR3 sequences, with around 22% occurring only once. The source material was peripheral blood mononuclear cells (PBMCs), sampled when the disease was refractory, from a patient treated with antithyroid drugs. All receptors derive from a female donor with Graves disease. The CDR3 runs from the conserved cysteine through the conserved F or W. The order of the fields is V gene, clone size, J gene, D gene, CDR3 protein, CDR3 DNA. The D gene is left open where the match is weak. Not every row has a clone size; where given, it reads once, few, many or a size class.

TRBV7-2,.,TRBJ2-7,.,CASSLFVGNNYEQYF,TGTGCCAGCAGCCTCTTTGTCGGTAACAACTACGAGCAGTACTTC
TRBV5-1,few,TRBJ2-7,TRBD2,CASSLGLAGGPFGYEQYF,TGCGCCAGCAGCTTGGGTCTAGCGGGAGGGCCTTTTGGCTACGAGCAGTACTTC
TRBV7-3,.,TRBJ2-2,.,CASSLLVGSAGELFF,TGTGCCAGCAGCCTACTAGTCGGGTCCGCCGGGGAGCTGTTTTTT
TRBV6-2/TRBV6-3,.,TRBJ1-2,.,CASSYEGQKANYGYTF,TGTGCCAGCAGTTATGAAGGACAGAAAGCTAACTATGGCTACACCTTC
TRBV28,many,TRBJ2-7,TRBD2,CASSYRTGTSGSNYEQYF,TGTGCCAGCAGTTATAGGACCGGGACTAGCGGGAGTAATTACGAGCAGTACTTC
TRBV15,.,TRBJ1-4,.,CATSRDPGGGEKLFF,TGTGCCACCAGCAGAGATCCGGGCGGGGGTGAAAAACTGTTTTTT
TRBV20-1,few,TRBJ2-7,TRBD2,CSATPGGDFYEQYF,TGCAGTGCTACACCGGGAGGGGATTTCTACGAGCAGTACTTC
TRBV7-8,many,TRBJ1-1,.,CASSLQGTTEAFF,TGTGCCAGCAGCTTACAGGGGACCACTGAAGCTTTCTTT
TRBV30,.,TRBJ1-1,TRBD1,CAWRQGAANTEAFF,TGTGCCTGGAGACAGGGGGCGGCGAACACTGAAGCTTTCTTT
TRBV2,many,TRBJ1-5,.,CASSNRGNQPQHF,TGTGCCAGCAGTAATCGGGGCAATCAGCCCCAGCATTTT
TRBV11-3,.,TRBJ2-1,TRBD2,CASSLLAGASAEQFF,TGTGCCAGCAGCTTACTAGCGGGAGCCTCGGCTGAGCAGTTCTTC
TRBV30,few,TRBJ2-7,.,CAWSHGRLQASYEQYF,TGTGCCTGGAGTCATGGGCGTTTACAGGCGTCCTACGAGCAGTACTTC
TRBV7-2,.,TRBJ1-1,.,CASSLAMATEAFF,TGTGCCAGCAGCTTAGCGATGGCTACTGAAGCTTTCTTT
TRBV7-6,many,TRBJ1-4,TRBD1,CASSLQTGVEKLFF,TGTGCCAGCAGCTTACAGACAGGGGTTGAAAAACTGTTTTTT
TRBV10-3,few,TRBJ1-5,.,CAISGDHNRFQPQHF,TGTGCCATCAGTGGGGACCACAACCGATTCCAGCCCCAGCATTTT
TRBV6-5,many,TRBJ2-5,TRBD1,CASSYSLVYRTGGRETQYF,TGTGCCAGCAGTTACTCTTTGGTCTACCGGACAGGGGGCCGGGAGACCCAGTACTTC
TRBV3-1,many,TRBJ1-1,.,CASSQRMNTEAFF,TGTGCCAGCAGCCAACGGATGAACACTGAAGCTTTCTTT
TRBV12-3/TRBV12-4,few,TRBJ1-1,TRBD1,CATLTGVATEAFF,TGTGCCACCCTGACAGGGGTGGCCACTGAAGCTTTCTTT
TRBV2,.,TRBJ2-1,TRBD1,CASSADRGGFNEQFF,TGTGCCAGCAGCGCCGACAGGGGCGGTTTCAATGAGCAGTTCTTC
TRBV2,many,TRBJ1-1,TRBD1,CASRPPGQGNTEAFF,TGTGCCAGCAGGCCCCCGGGACAGGGGAACACTGAAGCTTTCTTT
TRBV27,.,TRBJ1-4,TRBD1,CASSPAGGKLLF,TGTGCCAGCAGTCCCGCAGGGGGAAAACTGCTTTTT
TRBV2,.,TRBJ2-3,TRBD1,CATLRDRGGTDTQYF,TGTGCCACCCTCAGGGACAGGGGAGGCACAGATACGCAGTATTTT